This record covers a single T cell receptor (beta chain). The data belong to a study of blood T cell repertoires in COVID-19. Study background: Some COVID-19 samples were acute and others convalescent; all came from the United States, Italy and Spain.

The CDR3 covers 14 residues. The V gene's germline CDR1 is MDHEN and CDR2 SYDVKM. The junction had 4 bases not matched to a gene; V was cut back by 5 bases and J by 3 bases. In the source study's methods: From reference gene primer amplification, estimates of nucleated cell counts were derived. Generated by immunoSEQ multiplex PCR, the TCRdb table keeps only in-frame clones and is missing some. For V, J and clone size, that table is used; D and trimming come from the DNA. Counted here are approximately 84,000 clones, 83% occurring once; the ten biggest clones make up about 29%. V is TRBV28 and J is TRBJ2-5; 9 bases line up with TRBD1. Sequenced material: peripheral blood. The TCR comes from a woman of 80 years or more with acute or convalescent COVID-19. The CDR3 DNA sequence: TGTGCCAGCAGTCCTAGGACAGGGGAAGAGACCCAGTACTTC. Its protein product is CASSPRTGEETQYF.